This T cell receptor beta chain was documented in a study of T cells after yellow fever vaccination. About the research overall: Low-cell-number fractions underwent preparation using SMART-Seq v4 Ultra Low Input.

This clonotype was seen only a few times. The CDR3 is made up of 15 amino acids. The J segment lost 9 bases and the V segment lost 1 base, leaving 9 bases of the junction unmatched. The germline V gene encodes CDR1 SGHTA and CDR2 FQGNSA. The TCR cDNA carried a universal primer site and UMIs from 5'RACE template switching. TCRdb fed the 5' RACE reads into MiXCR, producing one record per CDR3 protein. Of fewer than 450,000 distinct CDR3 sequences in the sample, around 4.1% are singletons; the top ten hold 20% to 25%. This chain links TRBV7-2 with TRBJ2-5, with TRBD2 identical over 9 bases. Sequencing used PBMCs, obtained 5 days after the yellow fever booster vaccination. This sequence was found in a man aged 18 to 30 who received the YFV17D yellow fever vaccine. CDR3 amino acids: CASSLERGDSRAQYF. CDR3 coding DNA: TGTGCCAGCAGCTTAGAGCGGGGGGACTCCCGGGCCCAGTACTTC.